The rows below give T cell receptor beta chains drawn from one sample of a study of human T cells and chemical hapten exposure. TCRdb ran MiXCR on the RACE reads and lists one entry per CDR3 protein. Found here are 300,000 to 450,000 distinct CDR3 sequences, more than 4.5% of them singletons; the top ten hold 2% to 2.5%. This sample comprised whole blood, obtained in connection with sensitization to the hapten diphenylcyclopropenone (DPC). Source of these receptors: a woman between 50 and 59 years old with alopecia areata. Some clones in this sample may be carry-over from other donors' samples. The CDR3 runs from the conserved cysteine through the conserved F or W. The order of the fields is CDR3 protein, CDR3 DNA, V gene, J gene, clone size, D gene. A D gene is named only where the DNA matches it firmly. Rows may omit the clone size; those that give it use once, few, many or a size class.

CDR3: CATGGGLASETQYF
DNA: TGTGCCACCGGAGGGGGACTAGCGTCAGAGACCCAGTACTTC
V: TRBV2
J: TRBJ2-5
size: many
D: TRBD2

CDR3: CASSFEAAWGEQYF
DNA: TGTGCCAGCAGTTTCGAGGCCGCCTGGGGCGAGCAGTACTTC
V: TRBV12-3/TRBV12-4
J: TRBJ2-7
size: -
D: -

CDR3: CASSYSLAGGESTQYF
DNA: TGTGCCAGCAGTTACAGCCTAGCGGGAGGGGAATCGACGCAGTATTTT
V: TRBV6-5
J: TRBJ2-3
size: many
D: TRBD2

CDR3: CASSLGSAEQYF
DNA: TGTGCCAGCAGCTTGGGGAGCGCCGAGCAGTACTTC
V: TRBV5-4
J: TRBJ2-7
size: many
D: -

CDR3: CASSTGTGGIDEQFF
DNA: TGTGCCAGTAGTACCGGGACAGGGGGCATCGATGAGCAGTTCTTC
V: TRBV19
J: TRBJ2-1
size: -
D: TRBD1

CDR3: CASSLGSGLTKNIQYF
DNA: TGCGCCAGCAGCTTGGGTAGCGGGCTTACCAAAAACATTCAGTACTTC
V: TRBV5-1
J: TRBJ2-4
size: many
D: TRBD2

CDR3: CASSTGGALGNQQFF
DNA: TGTGCCAGCAGCACTGGCGGGGCCCTGGGGAATCAGCAGTTCTTC
V: TRBV13
J: TRBJ2-1
size: -
D: -

CDR3: CASSQSGTPGGNQPQHF
DNA: TGTGCCAGCAGCCAATCCGGGACACCCGGCGGCAATCAGCCCCAGCATTTT
V: TRBV28
J: TRBJ1-5
size: many
D: -

CDR3: CASSPGRVPTNEKLFF
DNA: TGTGCCAGCAGCCCAGGGAGGGTTCCAACTAATGAAAAACTGTTTTTT
V: TRBV7-8
J: TRBJ1-4
size: many
D: -

CDR3: CASSSRGQGQSLYGYTF
DNA: TGTGCCAGCAGTTCACGAGGACAGGGCCAAAGTCTTTATGGCTACACCTTC
V: TRBV6-6
J: TRBJ1-2
size: few
D: TRBD1

CDR3: CASSTSNPDRMGQPQHF
DNA: TGTGCCAGCAGTACATCGAACCCCGACAGAATGGGTCAGCCCCAGCATTTT
V: TRBV6-2/TRBV6-3
J: TRBJ1-5
size: -
D: -

CDR3: CASSFVLGYTF
DNA: TGTGCCAGCAGTTTCGTACTCGGCTACACCTTC
V: TRBV12-3/TRBV12-4
J: TRBJ1-2
size: -
D: -

CDR3: CASRDVSPDQYF
DNA: TGTGCCAGCAGGGATGTTAGCCCGGACCAGTACTTC
V: TRBV28
J: TRBJ2-7
size: many
D: -

CDR3: CSAQGDRGLYEQYF
DNA: TGCAGTGCCCAGGGGGACAGGGGGCTGTACGAGCAGTACTTC
V: TRBV20-1
J: TRBJ2-7
size: -
D: TRBD1

CDR3: CSASISQAAYEQYF
DNA: TGCAGTGCTAGTATTAGCCAGGCCGCCTACGAGCAGTACTTC
V: TRBV20-1
J: TRBJ2-7
size: -
D: -

CDR3: CSAFRNIQYF
DNA: TGCAGTGCTTTTCGGAACATTCAGTACTTC
V: TRBV20-1
J: TRBJ2-4
size: -
D: -

CDR3: CSVRGGLDEKLFF
DNA: TGCAGCGTCCGTGGGGGGCTGGATGAAAAACTGTTTTTT
V: TRBV29-1
J: TRBJ1-4
size: many
D: -

CDR3: CATSGRGRSGELFF
DNA: TGTGCCACCAGTGGCAGGGGGCGATCCGGGGAGCTGTTTTTT
V: TRBV24-1
J: TRBJ2-2
size: -
D: TRBD1

CDR3: CASSLGLATYEQYF
DNA: TGTGCCAGCAGCCTAGGACTAGCGACATACGAGCAGTACTTC
V: TRBV7-2
J: TRBJ2-7
size: many
D: TRBD2

CDR3: CAWSVANTEAFF
DNA: TGTGCCTGGAGCGTGGCGAACACTGAAGCTTTCTTT
V: TRBV30
J: TRBJ1-1
size: -
D: -

CDR3: CSARDRGQEYF
DNA: TGCAGTGCTAGGGACAGGGGGCAGGAGTACTTC
V: TRBV20-1
J: TRBJ2-7
size: many
D: TRBD1

CDR3: CASSPGLAVSYEQYF
DNA: TGTGCCAGCAGTCCGGGACTAGCGGTCTCCTACGAGCAGTACTTC
V: TRBV7-2
J: TRBJ2-7
size: many
D: TRBD2

CDR3: CASRSSGSRGDTF
DNA: TGTGCCAGCAGATCTTCAGGGTCTCGGGGCGACACCTTC
V: TRBV12-3/TRBV12-4
J: TRBJ1-2
size: few
D: -

CDR3: CASSLTRGAEAFF
DNA: TGTGCCAGCAGCTTGACCCGGGGCGCTGAAGCTTTCTTT
V: TRBV3-1
J: TRBJ1-1
size: -
D: -

CDR3: CASSGSGAWNEQYF
DNA: TGTGCCAGCAGCGGTAGCGGTGCCTGGAACGAGCAGTACTTC
V: TRBV14
J: TRBJ2-7
size: few
D: -

CDR3: CASSFARGEKLFF
DNA: TGTGCCAGCAGCTTTGCCCGAGGGGAAAAACTGTTTTTT
V: TRBV5-6
J: TRBJ1-4
size: many
D: -

CDR3: CASSLLRLAAATQYF
DNA: TGTGCCAGCAGTTTACTCCGACTAGCGGCGGCGACCCAGTACTTC
V: TRBV28
J: TRBJ2-5
size: many
D: TRBD2

CDR3: CASSGQDKNTEAFF
DNA: TGTGCCAGCAGCGGTCAGGACAAGAACACTGAAGCTTTCTTT
V: TRBV21-1
J: TRBJ1-1
size: -
D: -

CDR3: CASRGQGENEQFF
DNA: TGTGCCAGCAGAGGACAGGGGGAGAATGAGCAGTTCTTC
V: TRBV6-2/TRBV6-3
J: TRBJ2-1
size: many
D: TRBD1

CDR3: CASSRGQTYQPQHF
DNA: TGTGCCAGCAGCCGGGGACAGACCTATCAGCCCCAGCATTTT
V: TRBV6-5
J: TRBJ1-5
size: -
D: TRBD1

CDR3: CASSLPSQTGVTEAFF
DNA: TGTGCCAGCAGCCTACCCAGCCAGACAGGGGTGACTGAAGCTTTCTTT
V: TRBV3-1
J: TRBJ1-1
size: few
D: TRBD1

CDR3: CASSKAGTSGGSIPLSSYNEQFF
DNA: TGTGCCAGCAGCAAAGCCGGGACTAGCGGGGGGTCCATACCTTTAAGCTCCTACAATGAGCAGTTCTTC
V: TRBV21-1
J: TRBJ2-1
size: few
D: -

CDR3: CASSPPSGGMSSTDTQYF
DNA: TGTGCCAGCAGCCCCCCTAGCGGGGGGATGTCTAGCACAGATACGCAGTATTTT
V: TRBV4-2
J: TRBJ2-3
size: many
D: TRBD2

CDR3: CASRRGSTDTQYF
DNA: TGTGCCAGCAGGAGAGGTAGCACAGATACGCAGTATTTT
V: TRBV3-1
J: TRBJ2-3
size: few
D: -

CDR3: CASSQEQGRFYGYTF
DNA: TGCGCCAGCAGCCAAGAGCAGGGAAGGTTCTATGGCTACACCTTC
V: TRBV4-3
J: TRBJ1-2
size: many
D: -

CDR3: CASRDSEVEAFF
DNA: TGTGCCAGCAGGGATTCAGAAGTTGAAGCTTTCTTT
V: TRBV9
J: TRBJ1-1
size: few
D: -

CDR3: CASRGLEGAGELFF
DNA: TGTGCCAGCCGGGGACTAGAAGGGGCCGGGGAGCTGTTTTTT
V: TRBV7-8
J: TRBJ2-2
size: many
D: TRBD2

CDR3: CATRTDSNQPQHF
DNA: TGTGCCACCAGGACCGATAGCAATCAGCCCCAGCATTTT
V: TRBV10-3
J: TRBJ1-5
size: many
D: -

CDR3: CASSRGVYEQYF
DNA: TGTGCCAGCAGCCGCGGTGTGTACGAGCAGTACTTC
V: TRBV3-1
J: TRBJ2-7
size: -
D: -

CDR3: CASSLGEGADGYTF
DNA: TGTGCCAGCAGCCTAGGGGAGGGGGCCGATGGCTACACCTTC
V: TRBV27
J: TRBJ1-2
size: -
D: TRBD1

CDR3: CASSLEVSNLYGYTF
DNA: TGTGCCAGCAGCTTAGAGGTATCAAACCTCTATGGCTACACCTTC
V: TRBV11-2
J: TRBJ1-2
size: -
D: -

CDR3: CASSVGKADTQYF
DNA: TGTGCCAGCAGCGTAGGCAAGGCCGATACGCAGTATTTT
V: TRBV9
J: TRBJ2-3
size: many
D: -

CDR3: CASSQEPSGGAETQYF
DNA: TGTGCCAGCAGCCAAGAACCGAGCGGGGGGGCCGAGACCCAGTACTTC
V: TRBV3-1
J: TRBJ2-5
size: few
D: TRBD2

CDR3: CASGTQTNEKLFF
DNA: TGCGCCAGCGGAACACAGACGAATGAAAAACTGTTTTTT
V: TRBV4-3
J: TRBJ1-4
size: many
D: -

CDR3: CASAGPGTAPRAQHF
DNA: TGTGCTAGTGCCGGCCCCGGGACAGCGCCCAGAGCCCAGCATTTT
V: TRBV12-5
J: TRBJ1-5
size: many
D: TRBD1

CDR3: CASSLGLLQETQYF
DNA: TGTGCCAGCAGCTTGGGACTCCTCCAAGAGACCCAGTACTTC
V: TRBV11-2
J: TRBJ2-5
size: few
D: -

CDR3: CSARDETGWGDEQYF
DNA: TGCAGTGCTAGAGATGAGACAGGGTGGGGGGACGAGCAGTACTTC
V: TRBV20-1
J: TRBJ2-7
size: few
D: -

CDR3: CASSERTGVKSNQPQHF
DNA: TGTGCCAGCAGTGAAAGGACAGGGGTAAAGAGCAATCAGCCCCAGCATTTT
V: TRBV2
J: TRBJ1-5
size: many
D: TRBD1

CDR3: CASSQGQGSYGYTF
DNA: TGTGCCAGCAGCCAGGGACAGGGGAGCTATGGCTACACCTTC
V: TRBV28
J: TRBJ1-2
size: many
D: TRBD1

CDR3: CASSSRTGGREKLFF
DNA: TGTGCCAGCAGTTCCCGGACAGGGGGCCGTGAAAAACTGTTTTTT
V: TRBV12-3/TRBV12-4
J: TRBJ1-4
size: -
D: TRBD1

CDR3: CATSEGFGGYTF
DNA: TGTGCCACCAGTGAGGGATTCGGTGGCTACACCTTC
V: TRBV24-1
J: TRBJ1-2
size: many
D: -

CDR3: CASSFNVLEQYF
DNA: TGTGCCAGCAGTTTTAATGTGCTAGAGCAGTACTTC
V: TRBV28
J: TRBJ2-7
size: few
D: -

CDR3: CASSSQGTGTEAFF
DNA: TGTGCCAGCAGCTCACAGGGGACGGGGACTGAAGCTTTCTTT
V: TRBV5-6
J: TRBJ1-1
size: -
D: TRBD1

CDR3: CASTPQGRGYEQYF
DNA: TGTGCCAGCACCCCACAGGGTCGGGGCTACGAGCAGTACTTC
V: TRBV21-1
J: TRBJ2-7
size: few
D: -

CDR3: CASSFLLGAGELFF
DNA: TGTGCCAGCAGTTTTTTATTGGGCGCCGGGGAGCTGTTTTTT
V: TRBV12-3/TRBV12-4
J: TRBJ2-2
size: -
D: -

CDR3: CASRDGTGLTAFF
DNA: TGTGCCAGCAGGGATGGGACAGGGTTAACGGCTTTCTTT
V: TRBV5-4
J: TRBJ1-1
size: few
D: TRBD1

CDR3: CASSRQISTDTQYF
DNA: TGTGCCAGCAGCCGACAGATTAGCACAGATACGCAGTATTTT
V: TRBV11-2
J: TRBJ2-3
size: many
D: -

CDR3: CASSYTPNTEAFF
DNA: TGTGCCAGCAGTTATACACCGAACACTGAAGCTTTCTTT
V: TRBV6-2/TRBV6-3
J: TRBJ1-1
size: many
D: -

CDR3: CASSQGATGGLYEQYF
DNA: TGTGCCAGCAGCCAAGGGGCGACAGGGGGTCTCTACGAGCAGTACTTC
V: TRBV3-1
J: TRBJ2-7
size: many
D: TRBD1